These T cell receptor beta chains were read from a single sample in a study of blood T cell repertoires in COVID-19. TCRdb keeps only in-frame clones here, not all; method: immunoSEQ multiplex PCR. The repertoire holds roughly 160,000 clones, with under 85% as singletons. Sequenced input: peripheral blood. These receptor sequences come from a man at least 80 years old with COVID-19, enrolled during active disease. Both conserved end residues are part of each CDR3. Fields, in order: clone size, J gene, D gene, V gene, CDR3 protein, CDR3 DNA. D genes are given only for firm matches. Clone size is not always given. Where it is, it says once, few, many or a class for expanded clones.

clone size: NA
J gene: TRBJ1-1
D gene: NA
V gene: TRBV29-1
CDR3 protein: CSVVQASGAFF
CDR3 DNA: TGCAGCGTTGTCCAGGCCTCAGGAGCTTTCTTT

clone size: NA
J gene: TRBJ2-7
D gene: TRBD1
V gene: TRBV28
CDR3 protein: CASRTGDEQYF
CDR3 DNA: TGTGCCAGCAGGACAGGGGACGAGCAGTACTTC

clone size: NA
J gene: TRBJ1-2
D gene: NA
V gene: TRBV12-1
CDR3 protein: CASSFTGGPF
CDR3 DNA: TGTGCCAGCAGTTTTACAGGGGGCCCCTTC

clone size: NA
J gene: TRBJ1-5
D gene: NA
V gene: TRBV28
CDR3 protein: CASSYPLGRERNQPQHF
CDR3 DNA: TGTGCCAGCAGTTACCCCTTGGGAAGGGAGCGCAATCAGCCCCAGCATTTT

clone size: NA
J gene: TRBJ1-5
D gene: NA
V gene: TRBV18
CDR3 protein: CATAPQGTGQPQHF
CDR3 DNA: TGTGCCACCGCACCGCAGGGGACGGGTCAGCCCCAGCATTTT

clone size: NA
J gene: TRBJ1-1
D gene: NA
V gene: TRBV19
CDR3 protein: CASSPPRSGSENTEAFF
CDR3 DNA: TGTGCCAGTAGCCCCCCCCGATCAGGGTCCGAGAACACTGAAGCTTTCTTT

clone size: NA
J gene: TRBJ1-5
D gene: NA
V gene: TRBV20-1
CDR3 protein: CSAIDGTLPSNQPQHF
CDR3 DNA: TGCAGTGCTATTGACGGGACACTCCCGAGCAATCAGCCCCAGCATTTT

clone size: NA
J gene: TRBJ1-2
D gene: TRBD1
V gene: TRBV3-1/TRBV3-2
CDR3 protein: CASSQEGDRGYGYTF
CDR3 DNA: TGTGCCAGCAGCCAAGAAGGGGACAGGGGCTATGGCTACACCTTC

clone size: NA
J gene: TRBJ2-1
D gene: TRBD1
V gene: TRBV7-3
CDR3 protein: CASSGTGGYNEQFF
CDR3 DNA: TGTGCCAGCAGCGGGACAGGTGGCTACAATGAGCAGTTCTTC

clone size: NA
J gene: TRBJ1-3
D gene: NA
V gene: TRBV7-2
CDR3 protein: CASSLNGISGNTIYF
CDR3 DNA: TGTGCCAGCAGCTTAAATGGCATCTCTGGAAACACCATATATTTT

clone size: NA
J gene: TRBJ2-7
D gene: TRBD2
V gene: TRBV3-1/TRBV3-2
CDR3 protein: CASSQDPGGTYEQYF
CDR3 DNA: TGTGCCAGCAGCCAAGACCCGGGGGGGACCTACGAGCAGTACTTC

clone size: NA
J gene: TRBJ2-2
D gene: NA
V gene: TRBV18
CDR3 protein: CASSPTLDANTGELFF
CDR3 DNA: TGTGCCAGCTCACCGACACTCGACGCGAACACCGGGGAGCTGTTTTTT

clone size: NA
J gene: TRBJ2-4
D gene: NA
V gene: TRBV5-6
CDR3 protein: CASSWRGLENIQYF
CDR3 DNA: TGTGCCAGCAGCTGGAGGGGATTGGAAAACATTCAGTACTTC

clone size: NA
J gene: TRBJ2-5
D gene: TRBD1
V gene: TRBV11-2
CDR3 protein: CASSYGQGASETQYF
CDR3 DNA: TGTGCCAGCAGTTACGGACAGGGGGCCTCAGAGACCCAGTACTTC

clone size: once
J gene: TRBJ1-1
D gene: NA
V gene: TRBV6-5
CDR3 protein: CASTVGQPNTEAFF
CDR3 DNA: TGTGCCAGCACCGTCGGACAGCCGAACACTGAAGCTTTCTTT

clone size: NA
J gene: TRBJ1-4
D gene: NA
V gene: TRBV5-1
CDR3 protein: CASSLGATNEKLFF
CDR3 DNA: TGCGCCAGCAGCTTGGGAGCAACTAATGAAAAACTGTTTTTT

clone size: NA
J gene: TRBJ2-5
D gene: NA
V gene: TRBV4-1
CDR3 protein: CASSRLGGETQYF
CDR3 DNA: TGCGCCAGCAGCCGACTCGGAGGTGAGACCCAGTACTTC

clone size: NA
J gene: TRBJ1-6
D gene: NA
V gene: TRBV11-3
CDR3 protein: CASSLVAGADSPLHF
CDR3 DNA: TGTGCCAGCAGCTTAGTGGCAGGGGCAGATTCACCCCTCCACTTT

clone size: NA
J gene: TRBJ2-7
D gene: TRBD1
V gene: TRBV7-3
CDR3 protein: CASSSGTGVQYEQYF
CDR3 DNA: TGTGCCAGCAGCTCAGGGACAGGGGTTCAATACGAGCAGTACTTC

clone size: NA
J gene: TRBJ1-1
D gene: NA
V gene: TRBV18
CDR3 protein: CASSPRDGEAFF
CDR3 DNA: TGTGCCAGCTCACCAAGAGACGGGGAAGCTTTCTTT

clone size: NA
J gene: TRBJ2-7
D gene: TRBD2
V gene: TRBV7-9
CDR3 protein: CASSPRGSGGSDREQYF
CDR3 DNA: TGTGCCAGCAGCCCCCGCGGTAGCGGGGGTTCCGATCGGGAGCAGTACTTC

clone size: few
J gene: TRBJ1-2
D gene: NA
V gene: TRBV6-1
CDR3 protein: CASSEASGGFGYTF
CDR3 DNA: TGTGCCAGCAGTGAAGCGTCCGGAGGGTTCGGCTACACCTTC

clone size: NA
J gene: TRBJ2-7
D gene: TRBD2
V gene: TRBV27
CDR3 protein: CASSLGGSGAFYEQYF
CDR3 DNA: TGTGCCAGCAGTTTAGGGGGTAGCGGGGCCTTCTACGAGCAGTACTTC

clone size: NA
J gene: TRBJ1-5
D gene: NA
V gene: TRBV11-2
CDR3 protein: CASSLDSQPQHF
CDR3 DNA: TGTGCCAGCAGCTTAGATAGTCAGCCCCAGCATTTT

clone size: NA
J gene: TRBJ2-5
D gene: TRBD1
V gene: TRBV19
CDR3 protein: CASKGGGGYQETQYF
CDR3 DNA: TGTGCCAGTAAAGGGGGCGGTGGGTACCAAGAGACCCAGTACTTC

clone size: NA
J gene: TRBJ2-3
D gene: NA
V gene: TRBV7-8
CDR3 protein: CASSSWGGLGDTQYF
CDR3 DNA: TGTGCCAGCAGCTCCTGGGGGGGGCTGGGAGATACGCAGTATTTT

clone size: NA
J gene: TRBJ1-4
D gene: TRBD1
V gene: TRBV18
CDR3 protein: CASSHRTGRANEKLFF
CDR3 DNA: TGTGCCAGCTCACACAGGACAGGGCGGGCTAATGAAAAACTGTTTTTT

clone size: NA
J gene: TRBJ1-4
D gene: TRBD1
V gene: TRBV28
CDR3 protein: CASSLSLTGGREKLFF
CDR3 DNA: TGTGCCAGCAGTTTATCCCTGACAGGGGGCAGGGAAAAACTGTTTTTT

clone size: NA
J gene: TRBJ1-6
D gene: NA
V gene: TRBV5-1
CDR3 protein: CASSHTGRGSPLHF
CDR3 DNA: TGCGCCAGCAGCCATACAGGGAGAGGATCACCCCTCCACTTT

clone size: NA
J gene: TRBJ2-1
D gene: TRBD1
V gene: TRBV15
CDR3 protein: CATSRAGQGANEQFF
CDR3 DNA: TGTGCCACCAGTCGAGCAGGACAGGGAGCAAATGAGCAGTTCTTC

clone size: few
J gene: TRBJ1-2
D gene: TRBD1
V gene: TRBV7-2
CDR3 protein: CASSFDRGVSYGYTF
CDR3 DNA: TGTGCCAGCAGCTTCGACAGGGGGGTTAGCTATGGCTACACCTTC

clone size: NA
J gene: TRBJ1-1
D gene: NA
V gene: TRBV28
CDR3 protein: CASRSPGRGTEAFF
CDR3 DNA: TGTGCCAGCAGAAGCCCAGGGCGGGGGACTGAAGCTTTCTTT

clone size: NA
J gene: TRBJ2-3
D gene: NA
V gene: TRBV11-3
CDR3 protein: CASSGGGGRGTDTQYF
CDR3 DNA: TGTGCCAGCAGTGGGGGAGGGGGGAGAGGTACAGATACGCAGTATTTT

clone size: NA
J gene: TRBJ2-1
D gene: TRBD2
V gene: TRBV6-5
CDR3 protein: CASSPGLAGNNEQFF
CDR3 DNA: TGTGCCAGCAGTCCCGGACTAGCGGGGAACAATGAGCAGTTCTTC

clone size: NA
J gene: TRBJ2-1
D gene: NA
V gene: TRBV6-2/TRBV6-3
CDR3 protein: CASSYLRGSYNEQFF
CDR3 DNA: TGTGCCAGCAGTTACTTGCGGGGCTCCTACAATGAGCAGTTCTTC

clone size: NA
J gene: TRBJ2-7
D gene: NA
V gene: TRBV27
CDR3 protein: CASSYTSRGEQYF
CDR3 DNA: TGTGCCAGCAGTTATACTAGCCGCGGCGAGCAGTACTTC

clone size: NA
J gene: TRBJ2-7
D gene: TRBD1
V gene: TRBV18
CDR3 protein: CASSSGQGSYEQYF
CDR3 DNA: TGTGCCAGCTCATCGGGACAGGGGTCCTACGAGCAGTACTTC

clone size: once
J gene: TRBJ1-5
D gene: TRBD1
V gene: TRBV9
CDR3 protein: CASSVGTGGNNQPQHF
CDR3 DNA: TGTGCCAGCAGCGTAGGCACAGGGGGAAACAATCAGCCCCAGCATTTT

clone size: once
J gene: TRBJ1-5
D gene: NA
V gene: TRBV18
CDR3 protein: CASSPGGAGQPQHF
CDR3 DNA: TGTGCCAGCTCACCAGGAGGGGCAGGCCAGCCCCAGCATTTT

clone size: NA
J gene: TRBJ2-1
D gene: TRBD2
V gene: TRBV7-2
CDR3 protein: CASSSGTSGGAREQFF
CDR3 DNA: TGTGCCAGCAGCTCCGGGACTAGCGGGGGGGCTCGGGAGCAGTTCTTC

clone size: NA
J gene: TRBJ1-1
D gene: TRBD1
V gene: TRBV5-1
CDR3 protein: CASSLEGTGEAFF
CDR3 DNA: TGCGCCAGCAGCTTGGAGGGGACAGGTGAAGCTTTCTTT

clone size: NA
J gene: TRBJ2-1
D gene: TRBD2
V gene: TRBV5-1
CDR3 protein: CASSRTSGPYNEQFF
CDR3 DNA: TGCGCCAGCAGCAGGACTAGCGGACCCTACAATGAGCAGTTCTTC

clone size: NA
J gene: TRBJ2-1
D gene: NA
V gene: TRBV6-5
CDR3 protein: CASRSYNEQFF
CDR3 DNA: TGTGCCAGCAGATCGTACAATGAGCAGTTCTTC

clone size: NA
J gene: TRBJ1-2
D gene: NA
V gene: TRBV7-2
CDR3 protein: CASSLAGGFYTF
CDR3 DNA: TGTGCCAGCAGCTTAGCCGGGGGATTCTACACCTTC

clone size: NA
J gene: TRBJ1-1
D gene: TRBD1
V gene: TRBV18
CDR3 protein: CASSPGQGNTEAFF
CDR3 DNA: TGTGCCAGCTCACCGGGACAGGGAAACACTGAAGCTTTCTTT

clone size: NA
J gene: TRBJ1-5
D gene: TRBD1
V gene: TRBV19
CDR3 protein: CASSTRQGGNQPQHF
CDR3 DNA: TGTGCCAGTAGTACGAGACAGGGCGGCAATCAGCCCCAGCATTTT

clone size: NA
J gene: TRBJ2-5
D gene: NA
V gene: TRBV3-1/TRBV3-2
CDR3 protein: CASSQDYEETQYF
CDR3 DNA: TGTGCCAGCAGCCAAGATTATGAAGAGACCCAGTACTTC

clone size: NA
J gene: TRBJ1-5
D gene: TRBD1
V gene: TRBV2
CDR3 protein: CASSGQGGLDQPQHF
CDR3 DNA: TGTGCCAGCAGCGGACAGGGTGGATTAGATCAGCCCCAGCATTTT

clone size: few
J gene: TRBJ1-5
D gene: NA
V gene: TRBV5-4
CDR3 protein: CASSMQGSDQPQHF
CDR3 DNA: TGTGCCAGCAGCATGCAGGGATCCGATCAGCCCCAGCATTTT

clone size: NA
J gene: TRBJ2-3
D gene: TRBD1
V gene: TRBV11-2
CDR3 protein: CASRSPGGSGDTQYF
CDR3 DNA: TGTGCCAGCAGGTCTCCAGGGGGAAGCGGAGATACGCAGTATTTT